One and the same sample provided the 24 T cell receptor beta chains below, sequenced in a study of tumor-infiltrating lymphocytes in primary liver carcinoma (TCRdb year 2017). The instrument was an Illumina HiSeq 2500. A constant-region primer and ProtoScript II reverse transcriptase were used to reverse-transcribe TCRbeta-specific cDNA from about 0.55 ug total RNA. The TCRbeta libraries were prepared through three rounds of nested multiplex PCR following a slightly modified ARM-PCR procedure. Each of the first two PCR rounds ran for approximately 11 cycles and used multiplex TRBV1-TRBV30 forward primers together with a Cbeta reverse primer. TCRdb took the public reads, trimmed them with fastp at Q25, ran MiXCR for clone calling and kept in-frame beta chains. CDR3 protein sequences are deduplicated, and each keeps its most common genes and DNA. For this sample there are hundreds of thousands of distinct CDR3 sequences; 50% to 60% appear just once. The top ten clonotypes cover 15% to 20% of the sample.

TRIzol reagent was used to extract blood RNA from unsorted whole blood, while the DNeasy Blood & Tissue kit provided the germline DNA. Input material: peripheral blood. The receptor set was obtained from a woman between 25 and 40 years old with primary liver carcinoma and hepatitis B virus infection.

The genes are TRBV10-3 and TRBJ1-1; no clear D gene. With 3 bases removed from V and 12 bases from J, the gap between germline ends came to 11 bases. CDR3 length: 11 amino acids. Per germline, CDR1 ENHRY and CDR2 SYGVKD. Here the CDR3 reads CAISEGRSTFF. DNA of the CDR3: TGTGCCATCAGTGAAGGGCGGAGCACTTTCTTT.

This chain links TRBV12-3 or TRBV12-4 with TRBJ1-3; the D gene is possibly TRBD1 (5 bases). Trimming stripped 7 bases from V and 8 bases from J, with 15 bases between. The CDR3 covers 13 residues. In DNA, the CDR3 is TGTGCCAGCAAGGTGGTTTCGGGGGACACCATATATTTT. It yields the protein CASKVVSGDTIYF.

As for this clonotype: Since no conserved phenylalanine or tryptophan closes the CDR3, a read error is the likely cause. It is unclear where the CDR3 begins or ends on the DNA, so no DNA is shown, and the CDR3 is as TCRdb lists it. This chain links TRBV6-1 with TRBJ2-5; the D segment call TRBD2 is taken from the table without a DNA check. Per the germline V gene, CDR1 is MNHNS and CDR2 is SASEGT. From its first to its last residue, the CDR3 has 17 amino acids. CDR3 sequence reads: CASSDTGRTSGQETQYL.

Concerning this clonotype: This may be a read error: a much more frequent sequence differs by one nucleotide. The rearrangement joins TRBV6-5 to TRBJ2-3, with 8 positions matching TRBD2. The CDR3 runs 15 residues. J lost 5 bases, V lost 6 bases, and 10 bases had no gene match. Germline CDR1 reads MNHEY; CDR2 reads SVGAGI. DNA for the CDR3: TGTGCCAGCAGCTCGGGACTAGTGGGAGGAGATACGCAGTATTTT. Translation: CASSSGLVGGDTQYF.

On this clonotype: This sequence may be a read error, since a much larger clone differs from it by one base. The chain combines TRBV11-3 with TRBJ2-1; 13 nucleotides line up with TRBD2. CDR1 is SGHNT, CDR2 YENEEA, per germline. The CDR3 is 15 residues long. The DNA of the CDR3 is TGTACCAGCAGCTCCAGGACTAGCGGGAGTAGGGAGCAGTTCTTC. Translated: CTSSSRTSGSREQFF. Together with reference TRBV11-3 and TRBJ2-1, the CDR3 gives the full variable domain: EAGVVQSPRYKIIEKKQPVAFWCNPISGHNTLYWYLQNLGQGPELLIRYENEEAVDDSQLPKDRFSAERLKGVDSTLKIQPAELGDSAVYLCTSSSRTSGSREQFFGPGTRLTVL.

This clonotype was seen only once. A much larger clone differs by one base, so this may be a read error. The V and J genes are TRBV6-2 or TRBV6-3 and TRBJ2-3; D gene unclear. Trimming left V 2 bases short and J 4 bases short, with 10 bases between. Germline lookup yields CDR1 MNHEY and CDR2 SVGEGT. This CDR3 region has 14 residues. The CDR3: CASSYAPRSDTQYF. CDR3 in DNA: TGTGCCAGCAGTTACGCGCCTAGATCAGATACGCAGTATTTT.

This clonotype was found many times. The chain carries TRBV12-3 or TRBV12-4 and TRBJ2-7; the D gene could be TRBD1 or TRBD2 (5 bases each). Trimming took 8 bases from V and 2 from J, leaving 19 bases between them. The CDR3 loop spans 15 amino acids. The CDR3 here is CASGMPGTVAYEQYF. CDR3 nucleotides: TGTGCCAGCGGGATGCCCGGGACGGTCGCCTACGAGCAGTACTTC.

For this clonotype: A read error is possible here, since a much larger clone lies one base away. J is TRBJ1-5 and V is TRBV6-6; D is possibly TRBD1 (6 bases). The CDR3 contains 17 residues. Looked up from germline, CDR1 is MNHNY and CDR2 is SVGAGI (reference sequence). Trimming cost V 8 bases and J 3 bases, with 23 bases left between them. DNA for the CDR3: TGTGCCAGCCGCCGGGCAGGGGCGTGGTTCAACAATCAGCCCCAGCATTTT. Protein sequence: CASRRAGAWFNNQPQHF.

This sequence joins TRBV4-1 and TRBJ2-3; 8 bases line up with TRBD2. The CDR3 has 16 residues. Per germline, CDR1 MGHRA and CDR2 YSYEKL. J was trimmed by 0 bases and V by 2 bases; bases with no gene match: 4. The CDR3 nucleotides read TGCGCCAGCAGCCAAAGGACTAGCAGGAGCACAGATACGCAGTATTTT. Translating it yields CASSQRTSRSTDTQYF.

This clonotype came up many times. The chain joins TRBV11-2 to TRBJ1-3; TRBD1 agrees at 9 bases. Germline V gene lookup returns CDR1 SGHAT and CDR2 FQNNGV. Germline trimming cut 4 bases from V and 10 bases from J; bases unmatched to any gene: 11. This CDR3 region has 15 residues. CDR3 sequence (DNA): TGTGCCAGCAGCTCCACTGGACAGGGGACAGGGACCATATATTTT. As protein: CASSSTGQGTGTIYF. Supplemented by reference TRBV11-2 and TRBJ1-3, the full variable domain reads EAGVAQSPRYKIIEKRQSVAFWCNPISGHATLYWYQQILGQGPKLLIQFQNNGVVDDSQLPKDRFSAERLKGVDSTLKIQPAKLEDSAVYLCASSSTGQGTGTIYFGEGSWLTVV.

This clonotype has more than one count but fewer than ten. The chain joins TRBV28 to TRBJ2-1, with TRBD2 as a possible D gene (6 bases). The CDR3 runs to 12 residues. Germline V gene data show CDR1 as MDHEN and CDR2 as SYDVKM. Trimming took 8 bases from V and 9 from J, leaving 14 bases between them. The CDR3 DNA reads as TGTGCCAGCCGAGTGACAGCGGGTGAGCAGTTCTTC. This encodes CASRVTAGEQFF. The full variable domain, completed using reference TRBV28 and TRBJ2-1, is DVKVTQSSRYLVKRTGEKVFLECVQDMDHENMFWYRQDPGLGLRLIYFSYDVKMKEKGDIPEGYSVSREKKERFSLILESASTNQTSMYLCASRVTAGEQFFGPGTRLTVL.

The rearrangement links TRBV11-2 to TRBJ2-7, with D perhaps being TRBD1 or TRBD2 (5 bases each). Germline V lookup: CDR1 SGHAT, CDR2 FQNNGV. The V and J ends lost 7 bases and 4 bases respectively, with 20 bases between them. The CDR3 runs to 15 residues. The CDR3 sequence: CASTRWGRGRYEQYF. The CDR3 nucleotides are TGTGCCAGCACCCGTTGGGGACGAGGTCGTTACGAGCAGTACTTC. Based on the CDR3 plus reference TRBV11-2 and TRBJ2-7, the full variable domain is EAGVAQSPRYKIIEKRQSVAFWCNPISGHATLYWYQQILGQGPKLLIQFQNNGVVDDSQLPKDRFSAERLKGVDSTLKIQPAKLEDSAVYLCASTRWGRGRYEQYFGPGTRLTVT.

This clonotype is a singleton in its sample. J is TRBJ1-1 and V is TRBV5-6; D is ambiguous. Per germline, CDR1 SGHDT and CDR2 YYEEEE. CDR3 length equals 14 residues. V was trimmed by 6 bases and J by 1 base, leaving 13 bases between them. CDR3 protein: CASNVIKPNTEAFF. The CDR3 nucleotides read TGTGCCAGCAACGTTATAAAGCCGAACACTGAAGCTTTCTTT.

This clonotype was seen a single time. The DNA is omitted, as the CDR3 cannot be located on it reliably, and the CDR3 follows TCRdb's listing. The V gene is TRBV24-1, the J gene TRBJ2-1; the D call in the table, TRBD2, was not verified against the DNA. Germline CDR1 and CDR2: KGHDR and SFDVKD. The CDR3 length equals 15 residues, ends included. CDR3 loop: CATSDFASGNNEPFF.

This clonotype has at least ten counts. The chain joins TRBV5-5 to TRBJ1-2, with 8 bases that match TRBD1. Germline CDR1 reads SGHKS; CDR2 reads YYEKEE (reference sequence). Trimming at V came to 3 bases and at J to 7 bases, leaving 11 bases not matched to a gene. The CDR3 has 15 amino acids. For the CDR3, the DNA is TGTGCCAGCAGCTCGTGGACAGGGAAGGGCTCTGGCTACACCTTC. Amino acids: CASSSWTGKGSGYTF.

The rearrangement joins TRBV11-2 to TRBJ2-3; no clear D. Germline V gene lookup returns CDR1 SGHAT and CDR2 FQNNGV. This CDR3 has 15 amino acids. Deletions cut 1 base from V and 6 bases from J, with 14 bases between. CDR3 DNA: TGTGCCAGCAGCTTAGCGCTCCTCCTCGCGGATACGCAGTATTTT. Translating gives CASSLALLLADTQYF.

Points on this clonotype: It may be a read error: a sequence one base away is much more abundant. V gene TRBV4-2 combines with J gene TRBJ2-1; 8 bases are shared with TRBD2. The CDR3 is 17 residues long. The germline CDR1 and CDR2 sequences are LGHNA and YNFKEQ. The CDR3 nucleotides are TGTGTCAGCAGCCAAGATCCAAGCGGGAGCGAATACAATGAGCAGTTCTTC. It encodes CVSSQDPSGSEYNEQFF.

On this clonotype itself: A much more abundant neighbour one base away suggests this may be a read error. The rearrangement links TRBV6-1 to TRBJ1-5; D is undetermined. The germline V gene has CDR1 MNHNS and CDR2 SASEGT. The CDR3 consists of 13 residues. CDR3 sequence reads: CAGSIRTNQPQHF. The CDR3 nucleotides are TGTGCCGGCAGTATCCGAACCAATCAGCCCCAGCATTTT.

About this clonotype itself: A read error may be the cause here, since a much bigger clone is one base away. The chain couples TRBV6-2 or TRBV6-3 to TRBJ1-6, with 7 bases identical to TRBD1. CDR1 and CDR2 from the germline V gene are MNHEY and SVGEGT. Germline trimming cut 8 bases from V and 5 bases from J; bases unmatched to any gene: 12. The CDR3 contains 16 residues. In DNA, the CDR3 is TGTGCCAGCCGTGATCGCCGACAGGGTCATAATTCACCCCTCCACTTT. Residues: CASRDRRQGHNSPLHF.

This clonotype came up a few times. One end of the junction is discordant with germline, which a read error may explain. The chain links TRBV12-5 to TRBJ2-7; TRBD2 matches at 13 bases. CDR3 length equals 19 residues. Germline V CDR1 and CDR2: LGHNT, FRNRAP. CDR3 in amino acids: CAGGLAGTSGKGTPLEQYF. The CDR3 nucleotides are TGTGCTGGTGGTTTGGCCGGGACTAGCGGGAAAGGTACGCCTTTGGAGCAGTACTTC.

Comments on this clonotype: A much larger clone lies one base from this, so it may be a read error. CDR3 coding DNA: TGTGCCAGCAGTTGGTACGGGGACCACGAGCAGTACTTC. Protein: CASSWYGDHEQYF. The chain couples TRBV6-6 to TRBJ2-7; D might be TRBD1 or TRBD2, each matching 5 bases. Looked up from germline, CDR1 is MNHNY and CDR2 is SVGAGI (reference sequence). V was cut by 4 bases and J by 5 bases, with 12 bases left in between. This CDR3 has 13 amino acids.

This chain connects TRBV6-2 or TRBV6-3 to TRBJ2-2; the match to TRBD2 covers 13 bases. V was clipped by 5 bases and J by 12 bases; unmatched bases: 9. CDR3 size: 15 residues. The V gene's germline CDR1 is MNHEY and CDR2 SVGEGT. CDR3 in amino acids: CASSPTTSGRVKLFF. CDR3 in DNA: TGTGCCAGCAGTCCAACCACTAGCGGGAGGGTCAAGCTGTTTTTT.

This clonotype has more than one count but fewer than ten. The DNA for the CDR3 is TGTGCCTGGGGCCCTTTGGGCTACGAGCAGTACTTC. Its protein is CAWGPLGYEQYF. The chain links TRBV30 to TRBJ2-7, with D unresolved. Trimming pared 5 bases from V and 3 bases from J, leaving 11 bases between. Germline CDR1 is GTSNPN and CDR2 is SVGIG (reference sequence). This CDR3 contains 12 residues.

The gene calls are TRBV7-8 and TRBJ1-4; D perhaps matches TRBD1 (5 bases). V lost 5 bases and J lost 5, with 12 bases in between. The CDR3 is 14 residues long. Germline CDR1 SGHVS, CDR2 FQNEAQ. The DNA for the CDR3 is TGTGCCAGCAGCCCCCAGACAGTAAATGAAAAACTGTTTTTT. Translating gives CASSPQTVNEKLFF.